This T cell receptor (beta chain) was captured in a study of PD-1 blockade in classical Hodgkin lymphoma. Trimming cost V 5 bases and J 4 bases; bases outside gene matches: 18. The CDR3 sequence is 18 residues long. In germline, CDR1 is SGHAT, CDR2 FQNNGV. Study-level results: Lower baseline TCR diversity was reported for newly diagnosed patients than for healthy donors.

This clone was counted a single time. What it recognizes is unknown. Time point indicated: newly diagnosed, previously untreated cHL patient sample. Measured with immunoSEQ multiplex PCR; TCRdb has only the in-frame clones, and not every one. The table lists some 21,000 clones, about 94% of them singletons. Sequenced material: peripheral blood mononuclear cells (PBMCs). The TCR was taken from a human donor with classical Hodgkin lymphoma. The chain has TRBV11-2 and TRBJ2-5; TRBD2 agrees at 8 bases. The CDR3 sequence: CASSRGPGGATEAETQYF. For the CDR3, the DNA is TGTGCCAGCAGCCGGGGTCCGGGGGGGGCGACCGAAGCAGAGACCCAGTACTTC.